The 22 T cell receptor beta chains presented below share a single source sample, sequenced in a study of T cell clones after liver transplantation. Measured with immunoSEQ multiplex PCR; TCRdb has only the in-frame clones, and not every one. The top ten clones hold around 8.9% of a sample with tens of thousands of clones, roughly 70% of them seen once. The source was CD4+ T cells from blood, collected at the 22-month timepoint. The source of these receptors is a human patient who received a liver transplant. T cells may partly derive from the graft donor.

This clone was observed a handful of times. The V gene is TRBV7-2, the J gene TRBJ2-7; 11 bases align to TRBD2. The V and J ends lost 2 bases and 3 bases, in that order; junction bases with no gene match: 3. Germline CDR1 reads SGHTA; CDR2 reads FQGNSA. There are 15 residues in the CDR3. The CDR3 nucleotides read TGTGCCAGCAGCTTAACTAGCGGGGGTTTCTACGAGCAGTACTTC. As protein: CASSLTSGGFYEQYF.

V gene TRBV7-3 combines with J gene TRBJ2-5, with D perhaps matching TRBD2 (6 bases). Trimming pared 5 bases from V and 4 bases from J, leaving 17 bases between. Per the germline V gene, CDR1 is SGHTA and CDR2 is FQGTGA. This CDR3 has 15 amino acids. The CDR3 DNA reads as TGTGCCAGCAGCCAGGCCGGGGGTAGGGGAGAGACCCAGTACTTC. Its protein is CASSQAGGRGETQYF.

This clone was counted between two and nine times. This CDR3 is CASSLMGTGGGYTF. CDR3 bases: TGTGCCAGCAGTTTAATGGGGACAGGGGGTGGCTACACCTTC. The V call is TRBV28, the J call TRBJ1-2; TRBD1 matches at 11 bases. Trimming cost V 2 bases and J 7 bases; bases outside gene matches: 3. Germline V lookup: CDR1 MDHEN, CDR2 SYDVKM. There are 14 residues in the CDR3.

This chain uses TRBV11-2 with TRBJ1-1; the match to TRBD1 covers 8 bases. V shed 0 bases, J shed 11 bases, and the junction held 8 bases outside the gene matches. Germline V CDR1 and CDR2: SGHAT, FQNNGV. The CDR3 contains 14 residues. CDR3 in amino acids: CASSLDIQGAQAFF. The CDR3, as DNA: TGTGCCAGCAGCTTAGATATTCAGGGGGCGCAGGCTTTCTTT. The full variable domain, in which reference TRBV11-2 and TRBJ1-1 provide the parts outside the CDR3, is EAGVAQSPRYKIIEKRQSVAFWCNPISGHATLYWYQQILGQGPKLLIQFQNNGVVDDSQLPKDRFSAERLKGVDSTLKIQPAKLEDSAVYLCASSLDIQGAQAFFGQGTRLTVV.

In its sample, this clone was seen once. This chain joins TRBV30 and TRBJ1-5; D not certain. The CDR3 runs 17 residues. V was shortened by 5 bases and J by 0 bases, with 20 bases between the two germline ends. Germline V gene data show CDR1 as GTSNPN and CDR2 as SVGIG (reference sequence). The CDR3 loop reads CAWEPGFGAYSNQPQHF. CDR3 nucleotide sequence: TGTGCCTGGGAACCGGGGTTTGGCGCGTATAGCAATCAGCCCCAGCATTTT.

The V call is TRBV5-1, the J call TRBJ1-1; tentative D call: TRBD1 (6 bases). The CDR3 contains 15 residues. Trimming took 0 bases from V and 5 from J, leaving 14 bases between them. CDR1 and CDR2 from the germline V gene are SGHRS and YFSETQ. In nucleotides, the CDR3 is TGCGCCAGCAGCTTGGATGGAGGGGGTGGGACTGAAGCTTTCTTT. This encodes CASSLDGGGGTEAFF.

This chain links TRBV28 with TRBJ1-2; no firm D call. The CDR3 is 16 amino acids. V was cut by 6 bases and J by 2 bases, with 19 bases left in between. Germline V gene lookup returns CDR1 MDHEN and CDR2 SYDVKM. CDR3: CASSTHPGRTNYGYTF. Here the CDR3 DNA reads TGTGCCAGCAGCACTCACCCGGGCAGGACCAACTATGGCTACACCTTC.

Details on this clone: The junction differs from germline at one of its ends, possibly a read error. The genes are TRBV7-2 and TRBJ1-1; D is ambiguous. Germline values: CDR1 SGHTA, CDR2 FQGNSA. The CDR3 spans 10 residues. In DNA form, the CDR3 reads TGTGCCAGCAGCGCCCCTGAGGCTTTCTTT. Protein product: CASSAPEAFF.

CDR3 region: CASSFPPRAEAFF. The CDR3 nucleotides are TGTGCCAGCAGTTTTCCCCCCCGGGCTGAAGCTTTCTTT. The genes are TRBV28 and TRBJ1-1; D is undetermined. Germline lookup yields CDR1 MDHEN and CDR2 SYDVKM. The V and J ends lost 3 bases and 6 bases respectively, with 11 bases between them. There are 13 residues in the CDR3.

This clone was seen a handful of times. The chain couples TRBV6-5 to TRBJ1-6; D not certain. CDR1 and CDR2 from the germline V gene are MNHEY and SVGAGI. The CDR3 has 12 amino acids. The V and J ends lost 5 bases and 7 bases respectively, with 6 bases between them. CDR3 amino acids: CASSPQNSPLHF. The CDR3 nucleotides read TGTGCCAGCAGTCCGCAAAATTCACCCCTCCACTTT.

V and J are TRBV6-5 and TRBJ1-2; D is unresolved. CDR3 length equals 15 residues. CDR1 is MNHEY, CDR2 SVGAGI, per germline. Between the trimmed V and J ends, which lost 4 bases and 1 base, there was a span of 13 bases. CDR3 nucleotide sequence: TGTGCCAGCAGTTCCGATCCTACCCGTAACTATGGCTACACCTTC. This gives the protein CASSSDPTRNYGYTF.

This clone was seen a handful of times. This rearrangement joins TRBV10-3 to TRBJ1-3; D ambiguous. There are 10 residues in the CDR3. Germline CDR1 is ENHRY and CDR2 is SYGVKD. V dropped 8 bases and J dropped 3 bases, with 2 bases sitting between them. In DNA form, the CDR3 reads TGTGCCATCGGTGGAAACACCATATATTTT. This codes for CAIGGNTIYF.

This clone came up a few times. This chain connects TRBV2 to TRBJ2-1; 9 bases map to TRBD2. CDR1 is SNHLY and CDR2 is FYNNEI in the germline V gene. This CDR3 contains 15 residues. Trimming removed 4 bases from V and 5 bases from J; junction bases left unmatched: 6. The chain's CDR3 is CASSGAGGAHNEQFF. CDR3 nucleotides: TGTGCCAGCAGTGGGGCGGGGGGGGCCCACAATGAGCAGTTCTTC.

This chain joins TRBV10-2 and TRBJ1-1; 9 bases map to TRBD1. Per the germline V gene, CDR1 is WSHSY and CDR2 is SAAADI. The CDR3 is made up of 15 amino acids. V lost 4 bases, J lost 7 bases, and 10 bases stayed unmatched. CDR3 region: CASSVPRDRVLEAFF. Here the CDR3 DNA reads TGCGCCAGCAGTGTCCCCCGGGACAGGGTCCTTGAAGCTTTCTTT.

V and J are TRBV7-2 and TRBJ2-7; TRBD2 is a possible D gene (6 bases). The CDR3 runs to 11 residues. Germline lookup yields CDR1 SGHTA and CDR2 FQGNSA. Trimming cost V 8 bases and J 6 bases, with 11 bases left between them. CDR3 amino acids: CASGGEVEQYF. CDR3 nucleotides: TGTGCCAGCGGCGGGGAGGTCGAGCAGTACTTC. Together with reference TRBV7-2 and TRBJ2-7, the CDR3 gives the full variable domain: GAGVSQSPSNKVTEKGKDVELRCDPISGHTALYWYRQSLGQGLEFLIYFQGNSAPDKSGLPSDRFSAERTGGSVSTLTIQRTQQEDSAVYLCASGGEVEQYFGPGTRLTVT.

The CDR3 DNA follows: TGTGCCTGGAGTGTACGGGCCCCCGATACGCAGTATTTT. As protein: CAWSVRAPDTQYF. V gene TRBV30 combines with J gene TRBJ2-3; unclear D gene. Germline values: CDR1 GTSNPN, CDR2 SVGIG (reference sequence). The length of the CDR3 is 13 residues. The V and J ends lost 0 bases and 6 bases respectively, with 10 bases between them.

In this sample, this clone turned up once. J is TRBJ1-3 and V is TRBV18, with D possibly TRBD1 on 5 matching bases. Trimming pared 0 bases from V and 0 bases from J, leaving 9 bases between. This CDR3 has 16 residues. The germline CDR1 and CDR2 sequences are KGHSH and LQKENI. CDR3 DNA sequence: TGTGCCAGCTCACCACCCGAACAGGTCTCTGGAAACACCATATATTTT. This sequence encodes CASSPPEQVSGNTIYF.

The chain has TRBV7-2 and TRBJ1-5; D is perhaps TRBD1 (5 bases). The germline CDR1 and CDR2 sequences are SGHTA and FQGNSA. The V end lost 8 bases, the J end lost 0 bases, and 11 bases lay between the germline ends. The CDR3 totals 14 residues. CDR3 DNA sequence: TGTGCCAGCTCCCGTGACAGTAGCAATCAGCCCCAGCATTTT. Translation gives CASSRDSSNQPQHF.

A single count supports this clone. This sequence joins TRBV28 and TRBJ1-5; D is unclear. This CDR3 has 15 residues. Trimming removed 6 bases at V and 0 bases at J, with 12 bases between. Germline CDR1 and CDR2: MDHEN and SYDVKM. The CDR3 loop reads CASSPDAYSNQPQHF. The CDR3 bases are TGTGCCAGCAGCCCGGACGCCTATAGCAATCAGCCCCAGCATTTT.

In its sample, this clone was seen a few times. The J gene is TRBJ2-5, the V gene TRBV29-1; D is undetermined. The CDR3 spans 12 residues. The V gene's germline CDR1 is SQVTM and CDR2 ANQGSEA. With 3 bases removed from V and 2 bases from J, the gap between germline ends came to 7 bases. The CDR3 DNA follows: TGCAGCGTTGAGCCACAGCAAGAGACCCAGTACTTC. It codes for CSVEPQQETQYF.

The chain uses TRBV7-9 and TRBJ1-4, with 7 bases lining up with TRBD1. V lost 7 bases to trimming and J lost 5 bases; unmatched junction nucleotides: 13. The germline gives CDR1 SEHNR, CDR2 FQNEAQ (reference sequence). The CDR3 is 16 amino acids. The CDR3 spells CASIKGPGQTNEKLFF. Here the CDR3 DNA reads TGTGCCAGCATCAAAGGTCCGGGACAGACGAATGAAAAACTGTTTTTT.

The rearrangement uses TRBV19 and TRBJ1-1, with D hard to call. With 0 bases removed from V and 0 bases from J, the gap between germline ends came to 17 bases. This CDR3 is 18 amino acids long. Germline V gene sequence: CDR1 LNHDA, CDR2 SQIVND (reference sequence). The DNA of the CDR3 is TGTGCCAGTAGTATAGACCCACTGCGGATGAAAATGAACACTGAAGCTTTCTTT. It yields the protein CASSIDPLRMKMNTEAFF.